The T cell receptor (beta chain) described here comes from a study of blood T cell repertoires in COVID-19. Whole-study context: Both acute and convalescent COVID-19 samples were obtained from the United States, Italy and Spain. The analysed material was cDNA or gDNA that came from T cells, B-cell-depleted T cells, or PBMCs.

Libraries were prepared by immunoSEQ multiplex PCR; TCRdb keeps only in-frame clonotypes and omits some of them. The sample contains about 62,000 clones, roughly 72% of which appear only once. The origin of this receptor is a woman in her 50s with active or convalescent COVID-19. Specimen: peripheral blood.

The CDR3 is CASSVTGDDNSPLHF. The CDR3 DNA follows: TGTGCCAGCAGCGTTACAGGGGACGATAATTCACCCCTCCACTTT. This chain links TRBV9 with TRBJ1-6; 7 bases are shared with TRBD1. Germline loops: CDR1 SGDLS, CDR2 YYNGEE. The CDR3 spans 15 residues. After removal of 2 bases from V and 5 bases from J, the junction contained 4 bases not matched to a gene.